The entry below describes one T cell receptor (beta chain). Its matching antigen is unknown. In germline, CDR1 is SGHNT, CDR2 YYREEE (reference sequence). CDR3 length: 14 residues. V lost 1 base, J lost 5 bases, and 12 bases lay in between. Each donor's status was that of a healthy bone marrow donor. This entry is derived from a study of cytomegalovirus exposure and HLA in healthy donors. At the level of the study: Researchers found that approximately 85% of 398 genotyped donors fell within the Caucasian-associated ancestry cluster. Study-level points and caveats: In an earlier analysis, productive rearrangement rates for most beta V segments clustered near 87% or 30%.

With 60 Vbeta and 13 Jbeta primers, the PCR was carried out. Data came from immunoSEQ multiplex PCR; TCRdb stores just in-frame clones and leaves some out. The table records roughly 180,000 clones, more than 75% of them present only once. The clonotype was recovered from a woman in her thirties in good health and CMV-seropositive. This chain links TRBV5-4 with TRBJ1-1, with D possibly TRBD1 on 6 matching bases. Specimen: PBMCs. The CDR3, as DNA: TGTGCCAGCAGCTTGTACTCCAGGGGAACTGAAGCTTTCTTT. As protein: CASSLYSRGTEAFF.